Described below is a single T cell receptor beta chain sequence and its context. These data originate in a study of Graves' ophthalmopathy and Graves' hyperthyroidism. In the study overall: Researchers classed hyperthyroidism as stable given no ophthalmopathy within 18 months of follow-up.

The TCR beta CDR3 regions underwent amplification from RNA transcripts. First-round RT-PCR employed HTBI primers, with a second-round multiplex PCR after it. TCRdb processed the multiplex PCR reads anew with MiXCR; each CDR3 protein has one entry. The sample lists around 1,200,000 distinct CDR3 sequences, approximately 35% occurring once. CDR1 and CDR2 from the germline V gene are ENHRY and SYGVKD. The V end lost 2 bases, the J end lost 2 bases, and 12 bases lay between the germline ends. CDR3 length equals 15 residues. The sample comprised peripheral blood or thyroid tissue (not recorded which). This TCR came from an adult man with Graves' hyperthyroidism. The genes are TRBV10-3 and TRBJ1-2; D perhaps matches TRBD1 (5 bases). CDR3 sequence: CAISETDSRNYGYTF. In DNA form, the CDR3 reads TGTGCCATCAGTGAGACCGACAGTCGGAACTATGGCTACACCTTC.